A selection of T cell receptor beta chains follows, all from one sample in a study of blood T cell repertoires in COVID-19. The repertoire was sequenced with immunoSEQ multiplex PCR; TCRdb's copy has only in-frame clones and lacks some. This sample has about 480,000 clones; 70% to 90% occur once, and the top ten carry 1.5% to 2%. The sequenced sample consisted of PBMCs or T cells enriched from blood (not recorded which). These receptors all stem from a woman aged 40-49 years who had recovered from COVID-19. The conserved cysteine and the conserved F or W are not part of the CDR3 here.

j_call v_call cdr3_aa
TRBJ2-7 TRBV4-2 ASSRLAGPSYEQY
TRBJ2-4 TRBV9 ASSVGGGSAKNIQY
TRBJ2-7 TRBV4-3 ASSQDVLAAYEQY
TRBJ2-3 TRBV3-1/TRBV3-2 ASSQEPDYTQY
TRBJ2-3 TRBV2 ASSPGRLATDTQY
TRBJ1-1 TRBV11-2 ASSLLARSEAF
TRBJ2-7 TRBV7-2 ASSLGVGLSYEQY
TRBJ2-5 TRBV7-9 ASSLEEATETQY
TRBJ2-7 TRBV6-1 ASSELVGRTYEQY
TRBJ1-1 TRBV5-4 ASSLILGGNTEAF
TRBJ1-1 TRBV5-1 ASSLEGGPMNTEAF
TRBJ2-5 TRBV5-6 ASSLGRDKGPQETQY
TRBJ1-1 TRBV6-5 ASNERGTEAF
TRBJ2-1 TRBV3-1/TRBV3-2 ASVLASGSSYEQF
TRBJ2-4 TRBV7-6 ASSPLTGSKNIQY
TRBJ1-1 TRBV12-5 ASGDREFYEAF
TRBJ2-1 TRBV3-1/TRBV3-2 ASSPFGGRGGTNEQF
TRBJ1-3 TRBV2 ASSGQGAPGNTIY
TRBJ1-1 TRBV4-3 ASSQDFRGNTEAF
TRBJ1-4 TRBV11-3 ASSLHSVEKLF
TRBJ2-5 TRBV12-5 ASGLGSGREETQY
TRBJ1-1 TRBV15 ATSRVTGSNTEAF
TRBJ2-5 TRBV19 ASSGPGQGFFQETQY
TRBJ2-5 TRBV4-3 ASSSGVTQETQY
TRBJ2-4 TRBV25-1 ASWAWGGSDKNIQY
TRBJ1-1 TRBV9 ASSVAAGTEAF